A selection of T cell receptor beta chains follows, all from one sample in a study of blood T cell repertoires in COVID-19. Using immunoSEQ multiplex PCR, the repertoire was profiled, and TCRdb retains in-frame clones only, with some absent. The sample holds 330,000 or so clones, 80% to 90% seen once. The sequenced sample consisted of peripheral blood. The origin of the receptors is a man aged 25-40 years with COVID-19, enrolled during active disease. Both conserved end residues are part of each CDR3. The order of the fields is J gene, CDR3 length, V gene, clone size, D gene, CDR3 DNA, CDR3 protein. D genes are given only for firm matches. The size field is filled for only some rows; it gives once, few, many or a size class.

J gene: TRBJ2-7; CDR3 length: 16; V gene: TRBV4-2; clone size: -; D gene: TRBD1; CDR3 DNA: TGTGCCAGCAGCCAAGACTACGGGACAGGTTTCTACGAGCAGTACTTC; CDR3 protein: CASSQDYGTGFYEQYF
J gene: TRBJ2-3; CDR3 length: 16; V gene: TRBV7-2; clone size: once; D gene: -; CDR3 DNA: TGTGCCAGCAGCTTGGGGCAGGCGGTCCTCACAGATACGCAGTATTTT; CDR3 protein: CASSLGQAVLTDTQYF
J gene: TRBJ2-2; CDR3 length: 17; V gene: TRBV18; clone size: -; D gene: -; CDR3 DNA: TGTGCCAGCTTAAAGAATAGAGGCCTAACGGATGCCGGGGAGCTGTTTTTT; CDR3 protein: CASLKNRGLTDAGELFF
J gene: TRBJ1-5; CDR3 length: 17; V gene: TRBV28; clone size: -; D gene: -; CDR3 DNA: TGTGCCAGCAGTAGATCCCCGCCCAGGGCCCTATTACAGCCCCAGCATTTT; CDR3 protein: CASSRSPPRALLQPQHF
J gene: TRBJ2-7; CDR3 length: 14; V gene: TRBV7-2; clone size: -; D gene: TRBD1; CDR3 DNA: TGTGCCAGCAGCTCTCGACAGGGCTCCTACGAGCAGTACTTC; CDR3 protein: CASSSRQGSYEQYF
J gene: TRBJ1-2; CDR3 length: 13; V gene: TRBV5-1; clone size: -; D gene: -; CDR3 DNA: TGCGCCAGCAGCTCGAGCATCGTCTATGGCTACACCTTC; CDR3 protein: CASSSSIVYGYTF
J gene: TRBJ2-2; CDR3 length: 13; V gene: TRBV6-6; clone size: -; D gene: -; CDR3 DNA: TGTGCCAGCATTCGGTCGGTTACCGGGGAGCTGTTTTTT; CDR3 protein: CASIRSVTGELFF
J gene: TRBJ1-1; CDR3 length: 14; V gene: TRBV28; clone size: -; D gene: TRBD1; CDR3 DNA: TGTGCCAGCAGTGATCCAGGGGGCGGGACTGAAGCTTTCTTT; CDR3 protein: CASSDPGGGTEAFF
J gene: TRBJ2-5; CDR3 length: 13; V gene: TRBV7-2; clone size: -; D gene: -; CDR3 DNA: TGTGCCAGCAGCTTAGAGGGGCAAGAGACCCAGTACTTC; CDR3 protein: CASSLEGQETQYF
J gene: TRBJ1-5; CDR3 length: 13; V gene: TRBV25-1; clone size: -; D gene: TRBD1; CDR3 DNA: TGTGCCAGCAGTGACAGGGGGTATCAGCCCCAGCATTTT; CDR3 protein: CASSDRGYQPQHF
J gene: TRBJ2-4; CDR3 length: 15; V gene: TRBV19; clone size: once; D gene: -; CDR3 DNA: TGTGCCAGTAGTCGTGAGCGCCGGGCCAAAAACATTCAGTACTTC; CDR3 protein: CASSRERRAKNIQYF
J gene: TRBJ2-5; CDR3 length: 14; V gene: TRBV11-2; clone size: once; D gene: TRBD2; CDR3 DNA: TGTGCCAGCAGCTCCGGACTAGTTCAAGAGACCCAGTACTTC; CDR3 protein: CASSSGLVQETQYF
J gene: TRBJ2-7; CDR3 length: 15; V gene: TRBV4-1; clone size: -; D gene: TRBD2; CDR3 DNA: TGCGCCAGCAGCCAAGATAGCGGGAGGGCCTACGAGCAGTACTTC; CDR3 protein: CASSQDSGRAYEQYF
J gene: TRBJ1-1; CDR3 length: 14; V gene: TRBV7-2; clone size: -; D gene: TRBD1; CDR3 DNA: TGTGCCAGCAGCTCACAGGGGGAGTCGGCTGAAGCTTTCTTT; CDR3 protein: CASSSQGESAEAFF
J gene: TRBJ2-1; CDR3 length: 14; V gene: TRBV2; clone size: few; D gene: -; CDR3 DNA: TGTGCCAGCAGTGCCTCTGAGGACTACAATGAGCAGTTCTTC; CDR3 protein: CASSASEDYNEQFF
J gene: TRBJ2-1; CDR3 length: 13; V gene: TRBV12-3/TRBV12-4; clone size: -; D gene: TRBD1; CDR3 DNA: TGTGCCAGCAGTCAGGGACAGTACAATGAGCAGTTCTTC; CDR3 protein: CASSQGQYNEQFF
J gene: TRBJ2-1; CDR3 length: 15; V gene: TRBV11-2; clone size: -; D gene: TRBD2; CDR3 DNA: TGTGCCAGCAGCTCCTCAGGACTAGCGGGAGGGAAGCAGTTCTTC; CDR3 protein: CASSSSGLAGGKQFF
J gene: TRBJ1-2; CDR3 length: 13; V gene: TRBV15; clone size: once; D gene: -; CDR3 DNA: TGTGCCACCAGCCCCACAGCCTACTATGGCTACACCTTC; CDR3 protein: CATSPTAYYGYTF
J gene: TRBJ1-2; CDR3 length: 15; V gene: TRBV4-3; clone size: -; D gene: -; CDR3 DNA: TGCGCCAGCAGCCGCCTAGGGGGGGCAAACTATGGCTACACCTTC; CDR3 protein: CASSRLGGANYGYTF
J gene: TRBJ1-1; CDR3 length: 14; V gene: TRBV7-2; clone size: -; D gene: TRBD1; CDR3 DNA: TGTGCCAGCAGCCCCCAGGGGGCGCAAACTGAAGCTTTCTTT; CDR3 protein: CASSPQGAQTEAFF
J gene: TRBJ2-7; CDR3 length: 14; V gene: TRBV20-1; clone size: -; D gene: -; CDR3 DNA: TGCAGTGCTAGTTCCCCAGGGTTCTCCTACGAGCAGTACTTC; CDR3 protein: CSASSPGFSYEQYF
J gene: TRBJ1-1; CDR3 length: 15; V gene: TRBV21-1; clone size: -; D gene: -; CDR3 DNA: TGTGCCAGCAGCAAGGACAGGGGGAAGAACACTGAAGCTTTCTTT; CDR3 protein: CASSKDRGKNTEAFF
J gene: TRBJ1-1; CDR3 length: 12; V gene: TRBV11-1; clone size: -; D gene: -; CDR3 DNA: TGTGCCAGCAGCTTAGGCCGGGTCGAAGCTTTCTTT; CDR3 protein: CASSLGRVEAFF
J gene: TRBJ2-7; CDR3 length: 16; V gene: TRBV5-4; clone size: -; D gene: TRBD2; CDR3 DNA: TGTGCCAGCAGCGCCTCCGGGACTAGCTTTTTTAACGAGCAGTACTTC; CDR3 protein: CASSASGTSFFNEQYF
J gene: TRBJ2-7; CDR3 length: 16; V gene: TRBV27; clone size: -; D gene: -; CDR3 DNA: TGTGCCAGCAGTTTATCGAATAGCGGATCCCTCTACGAGCAGTACTTC; CDR3 protein: CASSLSNSGSLYEQYF
J gene: TRBJ2-2; CDR3 length: 16; V gene: TRBV7-2; clone size: -; D gene: TRBD1; CDR3 DNA: TGTGCCAGCAGCTTTGTGGGACAGGGAGTCGCCGGGGAGCTGTTTTTT; CDR3 protein: CASSFVGQGVAGELFF
J gene: TRBJ2-1; CDR3 length: 16; V gene: TRBV28; clone size: -; D gene: TRBD2; CDR3 DNA: TGTGCCAGCAGTCACCCCGGGAGGGGAGCTTACAATGAGCAGTTCTTC; CDR3 protein: CASSHPGRGAYNEQFF
J gene: TRBJ2-3; CDR3 length: 21; V gene: TRBV7-6; clone size: -; D gene: TRBD2; CDR3 DNA: TGTGCCAGCAGCGCCCACATAACCGGGACTACACGACCAGGTTACACAGATACGCAGTATTTT; CDR3 protein: CASSAHITGTTRPGYTDTQYF
J gene: TRBJ2-1; CDR3 length: 15; V gene: TRBV19; clone size: -; D gene: TRBD1; CDR3 DNA: TGTGCCAGTAGTGTGACAGGGGGTGGCTACAATGAGCAGTTCTTC; CDR3 protein: CASSVTGGGYNEQFF
J gene: TRBJ2-2; CDR3 length: 15; V gene: TRBV6-5; clone size: once; D gene: TRBD2; CDR3 DNA: TGTGCCAGCAGTCCCGGACTAGTAGTCACCGGGGAGCTGTTTTTT; CDR3 protein: CASSPGLVVTGELFF
J gene: TRBJ2-7; CDR3 length: 16; V gene: TRBV4-2; clone size: -; D gene: TRBD2; CDR3 DNA: TGTGCCAGCAGCCAAGAAACTGGACTAGCGGGAGGGAGGCAGTACTTC; CDR3 protein: CASSQETGLAGGRQYF
J gene: TRBJ2-2; CDR3 length: 18; V gene: TRBV27; clone size: -; D gene: TRBD1; CDR3 DNA: TGTGCCAGCAGGGATGCGACAGGGGCCATCTTGGGGACCGGGGAGCTGTTTTTT; CDR3 protein: CASRDATGAILGTGELFF
J gene: TRBJ2-5; CDR3 length: 13; V gene: TRBV7-9; clone size: -; D gene: -; CDR3 DNA: TGTGCCAGCAGCCGTGGAGGGGCTGAGACCCAGTACTTC; CDR3 protein: CASSRGGAETQYF
J gene: TRBJ1-5; CDR3 length: 16; V gene: TRBV6-6; clone size: -; D gene: TRBD1; CDR3 DNA: TGTGCCAGCAGCCGGCCGGGGACAGGGGGGTTTGAGCCCCAGCATTTT; CDR3 protein: CASSRPGTGGFEPQHF
J gene: TRBJ1-1; CDR3 length: 11; V gene: TRBV2; clone size: -; D gene: TRBD1; CDR3 DNA: TGTGCCAGCCATGGACAGGGTGAAGCTTTCTTT; CDR3 protein: CASHGQGEAFF
J gene: TRBJ2-5; CDR3 length: 19; V gene: TRBV30; clone size: -; D gene: -; CDR3 DNA: TGTGCCTGGAGCCATCCTCGTTCCCCCACGGGAACGAGGGGGGAGACCCAGTACTTC; CDR3 protein: CAWSHPRSPTGTRGETQYF
J gene: TRBJ2-3; CDR3 length: 15; V gene: TRBV5-1; clone size: -; D gene: -; CDR3 DNA: TGCGCCAGCAGCTTGGCTGGGGGGAGCACAGATACGCAGTATTTT; CDR3 protein: CASSLAGGSTDTQYF
J gene: TRBJ1-2; CDR3 length: 11; V gene: TRBV20-1; clone size: -; D gene: -; CDR3 DNA: TGCAGTGGGGGCAGGGTCTATGGCTACACCTTC; CDR3 protein: CSGGRVYGYTF
J gene: TRBJ2-1; CDR3 length: 15; V gene: TRBV11-2; clone size: -; D gene: TRBD2; CDR3 DNA: TGTGCCAGCAGCATCTTAGCGGGAGGTAGGGATGAGCAGTTCTTC; CDR3 protein: CASSILAGGRDEQFF
J gene: TRBJ2-7; CDR3 length: 14; V gene: TRBV7-2; clone size: -; D gene: TRBD2; CDR3 DNA: TGTGCCAGCAGCTTAGACACTAGCGGTAGTTGGCAGTACTTC; CDR3 protein: CASSLDTSGSWQYF
J gene: TRBJ1-2; CDR3 length: 13; V gene: TRBV6-2/TRBV6-3; clone size: once; D gene: -; CDR3 DNA: TGTGCCAGCAGTTACGGAGAGTACCTTGGCTACACCTTC; CDR3 protein: CASSYGEYLGYTF
J gene: TRBJ2-7; CDR3 length: 14; V gene: TRBV18; clone size: -; D gene: -; CDR3 DNA: TGTGCCAGCTCACCCAACGTTAGAAGCTACGAGCAGTACTTC; CDR3 protein: CASSPNVRSYEQYF